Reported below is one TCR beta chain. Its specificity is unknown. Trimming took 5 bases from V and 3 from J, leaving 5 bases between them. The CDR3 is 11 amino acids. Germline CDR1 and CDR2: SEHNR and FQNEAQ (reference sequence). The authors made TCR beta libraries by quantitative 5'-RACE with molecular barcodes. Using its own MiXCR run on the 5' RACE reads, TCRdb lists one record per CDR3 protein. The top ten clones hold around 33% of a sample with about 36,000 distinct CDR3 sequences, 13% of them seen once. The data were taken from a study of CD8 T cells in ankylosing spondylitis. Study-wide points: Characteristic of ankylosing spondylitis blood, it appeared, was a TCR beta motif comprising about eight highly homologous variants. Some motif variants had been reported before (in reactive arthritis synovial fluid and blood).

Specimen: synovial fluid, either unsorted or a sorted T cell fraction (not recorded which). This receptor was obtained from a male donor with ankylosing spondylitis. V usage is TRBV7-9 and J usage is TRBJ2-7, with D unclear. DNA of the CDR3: TGTGCCAGCAGCCACAGCTACGAGCAGTACTTC. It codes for CASSHSYEQYF.